This T cell receptor beta chain was captured in a study of T cell responses to AZD1222 COVID-19 vaccine. Study-level results: Sampled repertoires all dated from after the peak T cell response.

Notes on this clone: Antigen unknown.

This CDR3 comprises 14 residues. V dropped 5 bases and J dropped 3 bases, with 13 bases sitting between them. CDR1 and CDR2 (germline): MNHEY, SVGAGI. The table came from immunoSEQ multiplex PCR; TCRdb's copy has only in-frame clones and leaves some out. The sample holds around 150,000 clones, roughly 90% seen once. The chain carries TRBV6-5 and TRBJ1-1, with TRBD1 as a possible D gene (5 bases). This receptor was identified in an adult in good health. This sample comprised peripheral blood, obtained on day 0 of AZD1222 vaccination. CDR3 in DNA: TGTGCCAGCAGTCACACCGGGGGGGACACTGAAGCTTTCTTT. It translates to CASSHTGGDTEAFF.